The clone carrying this T cell receptor beta chain was seen a single time. Its antigen is not known. Clones were read by immunoSEQ multiplex PCR, and TCRdb kept only the in-frame ones, dropping some. The table lists roughly 41,000 clones, 70% to 90% of them singletons. From germline, CDR1 is SGHVS and CDR2 FNYEAQ. The ends were cut back, 1 base at V and 7 bases at J, with 17 bases in the middle. This CDR3 spans 16 amino acids. This sample was included in a study of lymphopenia after photon versus proton radiotherapy. Study-wide results and caveats: Post-nadir diversity loss with photons came from oligoclonal expansion, particularly CD8+ Temra cells. Survival link was tested only in deceased patients; proton benefit remains a possibility.

This chain connects TRBV7-6 to TRBJ2-1, with unresolved D. Sample: peripheral blood, taken from a patient treated with photon-based radiotherapy. This sequence originates from a man between 45 and 60 years old with gastric cancer. The CDR3 is CASSLDTETIFNEQFF. The CDR3 nucleotides are TGTGCCAGCAGCTTAGATACGGAGACAATCTTTAATGAGCAGTTCTTC.